This record concerns one T cell receptor beta chain sequence. Its cognate antigen has yet to be identified. No quality values exist for individual bases; no much larger clone is one base distant. CDR1 and CDR2, per the germline V gene, are MNHNS and SASEGT. V sheds 6 bases and J sheds 4 bases, leaving 17 bases between their ends. There are 15 amino acids in the CDR3, from cysteine to phenylalanine inclusive. This entry keeps only the CDR3 DNA: 45 bases, framed from base 1. Patients with autoimmune disease history or receiving systemic immunosuppression were excluded from the trial. In every dose cohort, peripheral blood was drawn for TCR sequencing at baseline, cycle 4 day 1, and cycle 7 day 1. The samples were taken from a phase I, first-in-human, multicenter, open-label dose-escalation trial of ivuxolimab. Adults with locally advanced or metastatic head and neck squamous cell, hepatocellular, melanoma or renal cell carcinoma were enrolled in the trial. Before TCR sequencing, CD4+ and CD8+ T cells were separately sorted from peripheral blood.

These data originate in a study of OX40 agonist ivuxolimab in advanced cancers. In the study overall: Ivuxolimab was an agonistic, fully human IgG2 monoclonal antibody directed against OX40 (CD134), a costimulatory receptor. In the dose-escalation cohort, around four fifths of patients were male, and the mean age was roughly 60 years, with a range of roughly 20 to 79. Prior anti-PD-1, anti-PD-L1 or anti-CTLA-4 therapy was permitted, and 30% to 45% of dose-escalation patients had received checkpoint inhibitors. The point of sequencing TCRbeta in the periphery was to test whether ivuxolimab changed TCR sequence diversity and drove clonal T-cell expansion. The paper covers the monotherapy dose-escalation part of the phase I ivuxolimab trial, which included N ≈ 52 patients. Of the roughly 54 dose-escalation patients, hepatocellular carcinoma was present in approximately 20, melanoma in around 15, renal cell carcinoma in 9 and head and neck cancer in 9. Partial responses were achieved by three dose-escalation patients, of whom one had hepatocellular carcinoma and two had cutaneous melanoma. Intravenous ivuxolimab was administered to patients every 2 weeks at six dose levels: 0.01, 0.1, 0.3, 1.5, 3 and 10 mg/kg.

Study-wide conclusions, independent of this receptor: In partial responders in the 0.1-3.0 mg/kg groups, normalized peripheral clonal expansion was found to be among the lowest, especially among CD8+ T cells. Antigen specificity was not determined for the clonally expanded peripheral T cells. After ivuxolimab, CD8+ T cells had more expanded clones than CD4+ T cells on average. At doses from 0.1 to 3.0 mg/kg, clonal expansion was seen in both CD4+ and CD8+ blood T cells between baseline and week 6. Low levels of normalized T-cell clonal expansion were also seen in some nonresponding patients.

Genomic DNA was isolated from the sorted cells so that the TCRbeta CDR3 region could be sequenced. TCRbeta CDR3 regions were sequenced using the immunoSEQ Assay. TCRdb limited this immuneACCESS table to in-frame rearrangements with V and J called. A share of clones is missing; checked studies link under half to unresolved V genes, and the rest is unexplained. The sample records tens of thousands of clones, approximately 89% of which are singletons. Jointly, the top ten make up under 0.25% of the sample. This sample comprised CD4+ or CD8+ T cells sorted from blood, obtained in a trial of the OX40 agonist ivuxolimab. The TCR comes from an adult with an advanced solid tumor such as melanoma, head and neck, liver or kidney cancer. Here the chain combines TRBV6-1 and TRBJ2-3; possibly the D gene is TRBD1, per 5 matching bases. The CDR3 is CASSPGNAFADTQYF. DNA sequence: TGTGCCAGCAGCCCAGGGAACGCATTCGCAGATACGCAGTATTTT.